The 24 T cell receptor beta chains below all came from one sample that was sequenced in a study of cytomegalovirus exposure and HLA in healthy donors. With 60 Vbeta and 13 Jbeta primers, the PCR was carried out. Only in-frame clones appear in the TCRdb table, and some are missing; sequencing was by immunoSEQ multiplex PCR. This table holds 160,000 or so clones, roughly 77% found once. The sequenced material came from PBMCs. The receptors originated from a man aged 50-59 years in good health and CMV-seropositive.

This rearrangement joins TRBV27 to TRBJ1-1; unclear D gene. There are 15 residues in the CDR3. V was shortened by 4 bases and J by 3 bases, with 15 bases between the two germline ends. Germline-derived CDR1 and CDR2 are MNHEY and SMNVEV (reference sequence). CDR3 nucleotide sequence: TGTGCCAGCAGTTCGAAGAGGTGGAGGGACACTGAAGCTTTCTTT. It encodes CASSSKRWRDTEAFF.

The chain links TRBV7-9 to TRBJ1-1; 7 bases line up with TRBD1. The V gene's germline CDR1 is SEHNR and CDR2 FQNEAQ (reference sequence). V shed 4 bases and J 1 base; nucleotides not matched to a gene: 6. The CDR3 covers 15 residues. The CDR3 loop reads CASSWDSEGNTEAFF. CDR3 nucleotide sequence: TGTGCCAGCAGCTGGGACAGTGAAGGGAACACTGAAGCTTTCTTT.

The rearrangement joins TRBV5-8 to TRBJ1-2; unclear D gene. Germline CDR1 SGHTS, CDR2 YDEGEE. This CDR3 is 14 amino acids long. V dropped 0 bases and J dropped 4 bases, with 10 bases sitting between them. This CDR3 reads CASSLGGVSYGYTF. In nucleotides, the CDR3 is TGTGCCAGCAGCTTGGGCGGGGTCAGCTATGGCTACACCTTC. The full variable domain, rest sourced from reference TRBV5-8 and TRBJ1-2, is EAGVTQSPTHLIKTRGQQATLRCSPISGHTSVYWYQQALGLGLQFLLWYDEGEERNRGNFPPRFSGRQFPNYSSELNVNALELEDSALYLCASSLGGVSYGYTFGSGTRLTVV.

CDR3 protein: CASSSPGRGLSGTEAFF. The CDR3 DNA sequence: TGCGCCAGCAGCTCCCCGGGGAGGGGACTCTCGGGCACTGAAGCTTTCTTT. The chain joins TRBV4-1 to TRBJ1-1; D is perhaps TRBD1 (5 bases). Trimming pared 5 bases from V and 4 bases from J, leaving 23 bases between. The CDR3 is 17 residues long. Germline V gives CDR1 MGHRA, CDR2 YSYEKL.

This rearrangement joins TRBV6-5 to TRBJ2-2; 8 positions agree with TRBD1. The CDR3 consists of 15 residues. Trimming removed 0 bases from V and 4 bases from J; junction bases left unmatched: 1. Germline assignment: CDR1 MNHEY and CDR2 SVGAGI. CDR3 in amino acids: CASSYSTGATGELFF. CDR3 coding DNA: TGTGCCAGCAGTTACTCGACAGGGGCCACCGGGGAGCTGTTTTTT.

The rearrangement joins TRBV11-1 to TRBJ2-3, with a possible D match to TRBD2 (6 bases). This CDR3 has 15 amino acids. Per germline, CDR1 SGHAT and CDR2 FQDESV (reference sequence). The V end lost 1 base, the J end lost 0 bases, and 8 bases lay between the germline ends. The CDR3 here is CASSLGRGSTDTQYF. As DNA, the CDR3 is TGTGCCAGCAGCTTAGGTCGGGGGAGCACAGATACGCAGTATTTT.

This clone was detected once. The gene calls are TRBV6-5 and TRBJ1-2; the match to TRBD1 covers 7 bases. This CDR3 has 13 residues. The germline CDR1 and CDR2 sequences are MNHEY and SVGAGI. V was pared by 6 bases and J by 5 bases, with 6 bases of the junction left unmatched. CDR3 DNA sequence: TGTGCCAGCAGCCCCACAGGGGCTTATGGCTACACCTTC. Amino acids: CASSPTGAYGYTF.

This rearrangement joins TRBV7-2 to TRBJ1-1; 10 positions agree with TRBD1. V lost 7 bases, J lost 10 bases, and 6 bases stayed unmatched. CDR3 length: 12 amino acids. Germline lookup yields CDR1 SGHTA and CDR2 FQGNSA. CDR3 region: CASTRTGGVAFF. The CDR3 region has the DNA TGTGCCAGCACCAGGACAGGGGGAGTAGCTTTCTTT.

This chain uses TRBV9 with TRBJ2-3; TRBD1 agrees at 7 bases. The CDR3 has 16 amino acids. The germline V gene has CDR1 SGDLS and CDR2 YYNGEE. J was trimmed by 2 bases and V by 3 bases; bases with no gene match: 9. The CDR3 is CASSADRDRHTDTQYF. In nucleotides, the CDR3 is TGTGCCAGCAGCGCCGACCGGGACAGACACACAGATACGCAGTATTTT.

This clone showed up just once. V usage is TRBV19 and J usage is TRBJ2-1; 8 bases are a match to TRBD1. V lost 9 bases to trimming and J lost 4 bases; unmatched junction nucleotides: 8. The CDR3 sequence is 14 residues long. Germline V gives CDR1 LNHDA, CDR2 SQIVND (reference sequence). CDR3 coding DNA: TGTGCCAGCAAAGGACAGGGTCCGTACAATGAGCAGTTCTTC. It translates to CASKGQGPYNEQFF.

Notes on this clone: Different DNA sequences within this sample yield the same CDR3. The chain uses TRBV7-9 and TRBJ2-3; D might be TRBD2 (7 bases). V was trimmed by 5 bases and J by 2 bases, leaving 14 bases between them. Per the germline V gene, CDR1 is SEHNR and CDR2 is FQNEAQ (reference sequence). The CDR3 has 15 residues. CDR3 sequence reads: CASSAGAGDTDTQYF. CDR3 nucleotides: TGTGCCAGCAGCGCAGGGGCGGGGGACACAGATACGCAGTATTTT.

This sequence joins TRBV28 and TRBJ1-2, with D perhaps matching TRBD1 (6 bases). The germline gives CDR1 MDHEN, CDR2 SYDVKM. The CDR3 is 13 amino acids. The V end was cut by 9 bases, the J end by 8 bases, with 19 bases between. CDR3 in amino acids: CASLSGVLGGYTF. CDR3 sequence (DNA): TGTGCCAGTCTTTCAGGGGTTTTGGGGGGCTACACCTTC.

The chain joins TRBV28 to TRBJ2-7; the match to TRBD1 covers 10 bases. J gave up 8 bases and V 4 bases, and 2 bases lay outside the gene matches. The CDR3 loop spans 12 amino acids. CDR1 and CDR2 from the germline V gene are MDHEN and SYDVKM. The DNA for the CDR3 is TGTGCCAGCAGTTGGGACAGGGGAAAGCAGTACTTC. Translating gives CASSWDRGKQYF.

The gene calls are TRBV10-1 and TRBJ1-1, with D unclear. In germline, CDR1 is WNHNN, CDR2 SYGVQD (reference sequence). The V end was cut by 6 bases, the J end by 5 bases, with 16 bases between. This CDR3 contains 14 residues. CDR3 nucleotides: TGCGCCAGCAGCGCCCGCGTGAAAGCTACTGAAGCTTTCTTT. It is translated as CASSARVKATEAFF.

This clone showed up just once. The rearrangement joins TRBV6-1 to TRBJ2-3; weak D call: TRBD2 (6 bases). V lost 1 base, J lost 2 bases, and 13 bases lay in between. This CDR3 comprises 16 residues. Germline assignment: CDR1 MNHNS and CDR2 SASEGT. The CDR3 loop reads CASSEVRGRFTDTQYF. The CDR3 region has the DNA TGTGCCAGCAGTGAAGTGCGGGGAAGATTCACAGATACGCAGTATTTT.

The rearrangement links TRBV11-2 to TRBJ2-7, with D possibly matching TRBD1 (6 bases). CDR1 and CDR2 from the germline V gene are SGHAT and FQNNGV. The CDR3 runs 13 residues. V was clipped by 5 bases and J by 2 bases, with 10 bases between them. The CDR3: CASSPGVTYEQYF. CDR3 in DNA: TGTGCCAGCAGCCCAGGGGTTACCTACGAGCAGTACTTC.

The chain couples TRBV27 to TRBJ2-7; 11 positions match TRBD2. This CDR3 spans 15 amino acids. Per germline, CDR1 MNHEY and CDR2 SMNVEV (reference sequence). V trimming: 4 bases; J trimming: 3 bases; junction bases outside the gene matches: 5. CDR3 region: CASSWVAGGIYEQYF. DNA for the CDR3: TGTGCCAGCAGTTGGGTAGCGGGGGGGATCTACGAGCAGTACTTC.

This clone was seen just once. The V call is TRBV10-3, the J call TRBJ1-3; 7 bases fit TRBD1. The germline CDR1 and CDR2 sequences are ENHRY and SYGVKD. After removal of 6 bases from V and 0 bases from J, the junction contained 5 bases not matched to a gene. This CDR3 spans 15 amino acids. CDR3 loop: CAIRRGGNSGNTIYF. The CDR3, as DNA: TGTGCCATCAGAAGAGGGGGCAACTCTGGAAACACCATATATTTT.

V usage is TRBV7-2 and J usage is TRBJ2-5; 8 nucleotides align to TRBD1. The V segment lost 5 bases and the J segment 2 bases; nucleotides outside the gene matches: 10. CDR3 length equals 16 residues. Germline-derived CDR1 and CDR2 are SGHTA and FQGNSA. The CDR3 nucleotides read TGTGCCAGCAGCCCTGGACAGGGTTGGAGGCAAGAGACCCAGTACTTC. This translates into CASSPGQGWRQETQYF.

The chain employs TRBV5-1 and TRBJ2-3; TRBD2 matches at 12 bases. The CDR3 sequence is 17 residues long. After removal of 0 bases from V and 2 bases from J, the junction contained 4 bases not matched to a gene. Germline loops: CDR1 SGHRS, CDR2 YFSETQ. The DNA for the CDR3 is TGCGCCAGCAGCTTGGGAGGACTAGCGGGGAACACAGATACGCAGTATTTT. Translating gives CASSLGGLAGNTDTQYF.

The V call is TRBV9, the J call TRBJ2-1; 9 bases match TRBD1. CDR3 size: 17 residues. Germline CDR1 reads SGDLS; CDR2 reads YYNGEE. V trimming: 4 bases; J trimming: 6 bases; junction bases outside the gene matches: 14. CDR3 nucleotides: TGTGCCAGCAGCACCCACCCACCTGGGACAGGGCCCAATGAGCAGTTCTTC. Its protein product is CASSTHPPGTGPNEQFF.

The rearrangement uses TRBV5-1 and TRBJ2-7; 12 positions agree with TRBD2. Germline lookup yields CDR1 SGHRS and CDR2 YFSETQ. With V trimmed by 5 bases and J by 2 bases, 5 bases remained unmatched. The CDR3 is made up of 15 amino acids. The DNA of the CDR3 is TGCGCCAGCAGGGCGGGACTAGCGGGCACCTACGAGCAGTACTTC. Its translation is CASRAGLAGTYEQYF.

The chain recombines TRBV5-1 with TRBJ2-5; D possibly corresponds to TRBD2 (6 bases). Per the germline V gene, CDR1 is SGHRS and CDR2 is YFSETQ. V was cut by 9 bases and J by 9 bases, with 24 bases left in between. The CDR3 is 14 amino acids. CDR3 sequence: CATPEGPGWGAQYF. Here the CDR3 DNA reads TGCGCCACCCCTGAGGGGCCAGGGTGGGGGGCCCAGTACTTC. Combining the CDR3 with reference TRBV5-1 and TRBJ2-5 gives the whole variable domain KAGVTQTPRYLIKTRGQQVTLSCSPISGHRSVSWYQQTPGQGLQFLFEYFSETQRNKGNFPGRFSGRQFSNSRSEMNVSTLELGDSALYLCATPEGPGWGAQYFGPGTRLLVL.

The DNA for the CDR3 is TGTGCCAGCAGCGCAAAAGGCGGGGGATATGGCTACACCTTC. Its protein is CASSAKGGGYGYTF. V and J are TRBV9 and TRBJ1-2; weak D call: TRBD1 (5 bases). The CDR3 has 14 amino acids. CDR1 SGDLS and CDR2 YYNGEE come from the germline V gene. Trimming took off 3 bases at V and 5 bases at J, with 14 bases between the two ends.